These T cell receptor beta chains were read from a single sample in a study of T cell repertoires in cytomegalovirus infection. TCRdb passed the reads through MiXCR, listing each CDR3 protein once. The table lists more than 140,000 distinct CDR3 sequences, roughly 6% of them singletons, with roughly 18% in the top ten. Sequenced material: PBMCs. These receptors were taken from a human donor in good health (CMV status not recorded). Some clones in this sample may be carry-over from other donors' samples. CDR3s include the opening cysteine and the closing phenylalanine or tryptophan. A D gene is named only where the DNA matches it firmly. The size of a clone is reported for some rows only, either as once, few or many, or as a class for expanded clones.

v_call	clone_size	d_call	j_call	cdr3_aa	cdr3_nt
TRBV7-2	many	NA	TRBJ2-5	CASSLGTGRGETQYF	TGTGCCAGCAGCTTAGGGACAGGGAGGGGAGAGACCCAGTACTTC
TRBV5-8	many	NA	TRBJ2-1	CASLRDSVYNEQFF	TGTGCCAGCCTACGGGACTCCGTTTACAATGAGCAGTTCTTC
TRBV7-6	many	NA	TRBJ2-2	CASSLTGTSTGELFF	TGTGCCAGCAGCTTAACAGGGACGAGCACCGGGGAGCTGTTTTTT
TRBV29-1	many	TRBD2	TRBJ2-1	CSVEDGGENEQFF	TGCAGCGTTGAGGACGGGGGGGAGAATGAGCAGTTCTTC
TRBV5-1	NA	TRBD1	TRBJ2-1	CASSLAGDRGSPYNEQFF	TGCGCCAGCAGCTTGGCGGGGGACAGGGGGTCCCCCTACAATGAGCAGTTCTTC
TRBV7-2	many	TRBD1	TRBJ1-5	CASSLDRGLGQPQHF	TGTGCCAGCAGCTTGGACAGGGGATTAGGTCAGCCCCAGCATTTT
TRBV2	few	NA	TRBJ1-5	CATLAGRGSPQHF	TGTGCCACCCTAGCGGGCAGGGGATCGCCCCAGCATTTT
TRBV7-8	many	NA	TRBJ1-1	CASSLAGGRRGMNTEAFF	TGTGCCAGCAGCTTAGCGGGTGGACGGAGGGGTATGAACACTGAAGCTTTCTTT
TRBV6-5	many	TRBD1	TRBJ1-1	CASSYSPGQADTEAFF	TGTGCCAGCAGTTACTCCCCGGGACAGGCGGACACTGAAGCTTTCTTT
TRBV29-1	NA	NA	TRBJ1-1	CSVAGHNTEAFF	TGCAGCGTTGCGGGCCATAACACTGAAGCTTTCTTT
TRBV6-5	many	TRBD1	TRBJ2-7	CASTTGQGAYEQYF	TGTGCCAGTACCACGGGACAGGGGGCCTACGAGCAGTACTTC
TRBV7-9	few	TRBD1	TRBJ1-1	CASSLVAGGTGTEAFF	TGTGCCAGCAGCTTAGTGGCAGGGGGCACGGGAACTGAAGCTTTCTTT
TRBV10-3	many	TRBD1	TRBJ2-1	CAISEARQGVYNEQFF	TGTGCCATCAGCGAAGCCCGACAGGGGGTCTACAATGAGCAGTTCTTC
TRBV27	NA	NA	TRBJ1-5	CASSLSGDWNQPQHF	TGTGCCAGCAGTTTGTCAGGGGATTGGAATCAGCCCCAGCATTTT